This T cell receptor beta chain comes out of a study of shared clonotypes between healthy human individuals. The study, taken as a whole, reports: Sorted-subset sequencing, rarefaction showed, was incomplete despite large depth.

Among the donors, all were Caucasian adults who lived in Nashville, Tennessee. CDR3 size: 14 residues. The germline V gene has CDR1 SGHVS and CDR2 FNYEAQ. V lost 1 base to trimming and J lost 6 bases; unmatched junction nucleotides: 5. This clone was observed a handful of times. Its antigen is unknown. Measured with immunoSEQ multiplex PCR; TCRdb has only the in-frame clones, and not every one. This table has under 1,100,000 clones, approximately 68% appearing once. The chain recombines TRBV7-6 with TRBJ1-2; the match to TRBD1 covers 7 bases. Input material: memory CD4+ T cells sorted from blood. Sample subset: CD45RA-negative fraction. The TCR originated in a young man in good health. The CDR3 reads CASSLGEGAHGYTF. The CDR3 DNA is TGTGCCAGCAGCTTAGGAGAGGGGGCGCATGGCTACACCTTC.